The T cell receptor (beta chain) under discussion was sequenced for a study of T cell changes during pregnancy in multiple sclerosis. The V gene end was trimmed by 1 base and the J gene end by 2 bases; junction bases not matched to a gene: 9. The germline V gene encodes CDR1 SGHTA and CDR2 FQGNSA. This CDR3 has 19 amino acids. TCRdb's table, derived via immunoSEQ multiplex PCR, lists solely in-frame clones and lacks some. The sample consists of some 97,000 clones, roughly 93% of them appearing once. The sequences come from peripheral blood, collected before pregnancy. This receptor was identified in a female donor with multiple sclerosis, enrolled in a pregnancy study. The chain uses TRBV7-2 and TRBJ2-1, with TRBD2 matching over 12 bases. In DNA, the CDR3 is TGTGCCAGCAGCTTAGACCGACGGACTAGCGGGATCCCCTACAATGAGCAGTTCTTC. This gives the protein CASSLDRRTSGIPYNEQFF.